The T cell receptor (beta chain) under discussion was sequenced for a study of blood T cell repertoires in COVID-19. At the level of the study: Donors in the United States, Italy and Spain gave samples during acute or convalescent COVID-19. T cells, B-cell-depleted T cells, or PBMCs provided the cDNA or gDNA that served as material.

In the authors' methods: Reference gene primer amplification gave estimated nucleated cell counts. TCRdb's copy holds only in-frame clones and misses some; the assay was immunoSEQ multiplex PCR. The V and J calls and the clone size are those of that table, but D and trimming were determined from the DNA. The sample holds about 120,000 clones; roughly three quarters are singletons and the top ten take roughly 7.3%. This clonotype originated in a human donor in a cohort sampled during active COVID-19. The sequenced material came from peripheral blood.

CDR3 in amino acids: CASSGQGANGYGYTF. The CDR3 DNA reads TGCGCCAGCAGCGGACAGGGGGCAAACGGCTATGGCTACACCTTC. V and J are TRBV5-1 and TRBJ1-2; 11 nucleotides match TRBD1. In germline, CDR1 is SGHRS, CDR2 YFSETQ. With 4 bases clipped from V and 4 bases from J, the junction kept 6 bases outside the gene matches. The CDR3 totals 15 residues. Full variable domain (missing parts from reference TRBV5-1 and TRBJ1-2): KAGVTQTPRYLIKTRGQQVTLSCSPISGHRSVSWYQQTPGQGLQFLFEYFSETQRNKGNFPGRFSGRQFSNSRSEMNVSTLELGDSALYLCASSGQGANGYGYTFGSGTRLTVV.